The entry below gives a single T cell receptor beta chain sequence along with its context. The antigen remains unidentified. The record originates from a study of T-cell reconstitution after alpha-beta-depleted transplantation in children. Study-level results: Several hundred expanded graft clones reportedly gave rise to the alpha-beta T cells present about two months after transplant. T-cell counts and diversity at one year post-transplant came mainly from newly produced T cells.

Unique molecular identifiers were used in preparing the TCRbeta library. A single record per CDR3 protein comes from TCRdb applying MiXCR to the PCR reads. The table records 700,000 to 950,000 distinct CDR3 sequences, 16% of them present only once. Trimming removed 2 bases from V and 4 bases from J, with 18 bases in between. CDR1 is SGHVS, CDR2 FQNEAQ, per germline. The CDR3 covers 16 residues. The receptor comes from a male patient younger than 18 who had a stem cell transplant for acute lymphoblastic leukemia, so the T cells may come from the graft donor. The chain is built from TRBV7-8 and TRBJ2-7; D not certain. The material was PBMCs, mostly from graft donor cells, obtained 360 days after TCRalphabeta/CD19-depleted stem cell transplant. The DNA for the CDR3 is TGTGCCAGCAGCTTACCACCATACGTTAGAATATACGAGCAGTACTTC. Amino acid sequence: CASSLPPYVRIYEQYF. The complete variable domain, with remaining parts taken from reference TRBV7-8 and TRBJ2-7, reads GAGVSQSPRYKVAKRGQDVALRCDPISGHVSLFWYQQALGQGPEFLTYFQNEAQLDKSGLPSDRFFAERPEGSVSTLKIQRTQQEDSAVYLCASSLPPYVRIYEQYFGPGTRLTVT.